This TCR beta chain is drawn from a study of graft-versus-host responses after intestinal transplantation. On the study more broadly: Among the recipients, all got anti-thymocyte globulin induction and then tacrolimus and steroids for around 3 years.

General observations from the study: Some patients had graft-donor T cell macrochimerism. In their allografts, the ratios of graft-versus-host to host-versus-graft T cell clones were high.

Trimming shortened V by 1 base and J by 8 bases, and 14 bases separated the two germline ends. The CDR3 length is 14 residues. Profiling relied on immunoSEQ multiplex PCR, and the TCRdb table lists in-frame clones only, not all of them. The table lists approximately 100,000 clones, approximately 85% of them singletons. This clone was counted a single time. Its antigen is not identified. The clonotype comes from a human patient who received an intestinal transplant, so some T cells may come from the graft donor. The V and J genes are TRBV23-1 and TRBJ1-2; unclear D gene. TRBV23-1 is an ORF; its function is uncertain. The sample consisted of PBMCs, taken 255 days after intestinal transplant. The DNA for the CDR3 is TGCGCCAGCAGTCAATATGGGAAAGGAGGAGGCTACACCTTC. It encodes CASSQYGKGGGYTF.